This entry lists 19 T cell receptor beta chains sequenced from one sample in a study of blood T cell repertoires in COVID-19. Sequenced by immunoSEQ multiplex PCR; TCRdb stores in-frame clones only, minus some. In the table there are some 110,000 clones, around 85% of which are singletons. The specimen was peripheral blood. Receptors originate from a man between 70 and 80 years old who had recovered from COVID-19.

The chain links TRBV28 to TRBJ1-2; 10 bases agree with TRBD1. The V gene end was trimmed by 4 bases and the J gene end by 7 bases; junction bases not matched to a gene: 9. The CDR3 is 15 residues long. Germline CDR1 is MDHEN and CDR2 is SYDVKM. The CDR3 sequence: CASSSRGQGVGGYTF. For the CDR3, the DNA is TGTGCCAGCAGTTCCCGTGGACAGGGGGTTGGTGGCTACACCTTC.

This clone was observed a handful of times. The chain recombines TRBV4-1 with TRBJ2-7, with 9 bases identical to TRBD1. Trimming at V came to 3 bases and at J to 5 bases, leaving 11 bases not matched to a gene. The CDR3 runs 16 residues. The germline V gene has CDR1 MGHRA and CDR2 YSYEKL. The CDR3 is CASSQETGGAVHEQYF. The CDR3 DNA reads as TGCGCCAGCAGCCAGGAAACAGGGGGCGCGGTCCACGAGCAGTACTTC.

The rearrangement uses TRBV2 and TRBJ2-3; 10 bases are shared with TRBD1. The V gene end was trimmed by 6 bases and the J gene end by 6 bases; junction bases not matched to a gene: 3. The CDR3 spans 13 residues. Per germline, CDR1 SNHLY and CDR2 FYNNEI. CDR3 sequence: CASRADRGDTQYF. In DNA, the CDR3 is TGTGCCAGCAGGGCGGACAGGGGGGATACGCAGTATTTT. The full variable domain, with the rest looked up from reference TRBV2 and TRBJ2-3, is EPEVTQTPSHQVTQMGQEVILRCVPISNHLYFYWYRQILGQKVEFLVSFYNNEISEKSEIFDDQFSVERPDGSNFTLKIRSTKLEDSAMYFCASRADRGDTQYFGPGTRLTVL.

CDR3 loop: CASSQADTEAFF. Written as DNA, the CDR3 is TGTGCCAGCAGCCAAGCGGACACTGAAGCTTTCTTT. The J gene is TRBJ1-1, the V gene TRBV3-1 (or the pseudogene TRBV3-2); D is uncertain. Germline loops: CDR1 LGHDT, CDR2 YNNKEL (reference sequence). V lost 1 base and J lost 3, with 3 bases in between. CDR3 length equals 12 residues.

The chain uses TRBV6-6 and TRBJ1-5, with TRBD1 matching 8 bases. In germline, CDR1 is MNHNY, CDR2 SVGAGI (reference sequence). This CDR3 comprises 13 residues. Unmatched junction bases numbered 4, after V lost 6 bases and J lost 6 bases. Written as DNA, the CDR3 is TGTGCCAGCAGCGGACAGGGCGGTCAGCCCCAGCATTTT. This gives the protein CASSGQGGQPQHF.

This clone was recorded only once. The V gene is TRBV4-1, the J gene TRBJ1-1, with D perhaps matching TRBD1 (6 bases). Germline V gene lookup returns CDR1 MGHRA and CDR2 YSYEKL. This CDR3 is built from 14 residues. V was pared by 0 bases and J by 4 bases, with 9 bases between. CDR3 DNA sequence: TGCGCCAGCAGCCAAGATGGCAGGGGCACTGAAGCTTTCTTT. It encodes CASSQDGRGTEAFF.

The rearrangement links TRBV28 to TRBJ1-1; 8 bases line up with TRBD1. The CDR3 covers 15 residues. V lost 6 bases, J lost 6 bases, and 12 bases stayed unmatched. Looked up from germline, CDR1 is MDHEN and CDR2 is SYDVKM. The CDR3 DNA follows: TGTGCCAGCAGGACCTACAGGGGGGAAGGTCCTGAAGCTTTCTTT. This gives the protein CASRTYRGEGPEAFF.

V is TRBV20-1 and J is TRBJ1-6, with 7 bases lining up with TRBD1. Trimming removed 3 bases from V and 9 bases from J; junction bases left unmatched: 2. The CDR3 has 12 residues. CDR1 is DFQATT, CDR2 SNEGSKA, per germline (reference sequence). CDR3 sequence (DNA): TGCAGTGCTAGTAACAGGGGTTCACCCCTCCACTTT. This sequence encodes CSASNRGSPLHF.

In this sample, this clone turned up a few times. This sequence joins TRBV7-8 and TRBJ2-1; D is uncertain. This CDR3 spans 14 amino acids. The germline CDR1 and CDR2 sequences are SGHVS and FQNEAQ. V was cut by 5 bases and J by 3 bases, with 11 bases left in between. CDR3 DNA sequence: TGTGCCAGCAGCCACGGGTCCCTCTACAATGAGCAGTTCTTC. Amino acid sequence: CASSHGSLYNEQFF.

This clone was observed a single time. This chain connects TRBV2 to TRBJ2-7; 15 positions agree with TRBD2. J lost 4 bases, V lost 6 bases, and 10 bases had no gene match. CDR1 and CDR2 (germline): SNHLY, FYNNEI. The CDR3 consists of 17 residues. This CDR3 reads CASSPGTSGRPLYEQYF. The DNA for the CDR3 is TGTGCCAGCAGCCCCGGGACTAGCGGGAGGCCCCTTTACGAGCAGTACTTC.

This CDR3 is CASSSRQGTDTQYF. The DNA for the CDR3 is TGTGCCAGCAGCTCACGACAGGGTACAGATACGCAGTATTTT. The rearrangement joins TRBV7-2 to TRBJ2-3; TRBD1 aligns across 7 bases. The trim removed 4 bases at V and 3 bases at J, leaving 4 bases unmatched. The CDR3 is made up of 14 amino acids. Germline V CDR1 and CDR2: SGHTA, FQGNSA.

This clone appeared once. J is TRBJ2-1 and V is TRBV5-1; the match to TRBD1 covers 7 bases. Germline CDR1 and CDR2: SGHRS and YFSETQ. CDR3 size: 14 residues. With 4 bases clipped from V and 5 bases from J, the junction kept 6 bases outside the gene matches. CDR3 in amino acids: CASSTFTGDNEQFF. CDR3 coding DNA: TGCGCCAGCAGCACCTTCACAGGGGACAATGAGCAGTTCTTC.

The chain uses TRBV2 and TRBJ2-1, with 10 bases matching TRBD2. Per the germline V gene, CDR1 is SNHLY and CDR2 is FYNNEI. This CDR3 is 14 amino acids long. V shed 3 bases and J 12 bases; nucleotides not matched to a gene: 8. The CDR3 reads CASSDLLAGKGQFF. CDR3 nucleotide sequence: TGTGCCAGCAGTGATCTACTAGCGGGAAAAGGGCAGTTCTTC.

The J gene is TRBJ2-7, the V gene TRBV6-5, with TRBD2 matching over 13 bases. Germline V gene sequence: CDR1 MNHEY, CDR2 SVGAGI. The J segment lost 7 bases and the V segment lost 5 bases, leaving 8 bases of the junction unmatched. The CDR3 spans 15 residues. The CDR3 is CASSPLAGGPGEQYF. In DNA, the CDR3 is TGTGCCAGCAGTCCACTAGCGGGAGGGCCGGGGGAGCAGTACTTC.

V usage is TRBV6-1 and J usage is TRBJ2-5, with D possibly matching TRBD1 (6 bases). Germline CDR1 is MNHNS and CDR2 is SASEGT. V lost 6 bases to trimming and J lost 1 base, with 15 bases between them. The CDR3 length is 15 residues. CDR3 sequence reads: CASRPARGTQETQYF. The DNA for the CDR3 is TGTGCCAGCAGGCCCGCCAGGGGAACCCAAGAGACCCAGTACTTC.

The chain combines TRBV11-2 with TRBJ2-3; 8 bases fit TRBD2. The CDR3 length is 15 residues. The trim removed 3 bases at V and 1 base at J, leaving 3 bases unmatched. CDR1 SGHAT and CDR2 FQNNGV come from the germline V gene. CDR3 loop: CASSLGREGTDTQYF. In nucleotides, the CDR3 is TGTGCCAGCAGCTTGGGGCGGGAGGGCACAGATACGCAGTATTTT.

As concerns this clone: Its ends do not fully match the called genes, so a read error is possible. The genes are TRBV6-5 and TRBJ1-6, with a weak D call TRBD1 (6 bases). Germline loops: CDR1 MNHEY, CDR2 SVGAGI. The CDR3 spans 15 residues. This CDR3 reads CASSRNRELHSPPHF. In nucleotides, the CDR3 is TGTGCCAGCAGTAGGAACAGGGAATTACATTCACCCCCCCACTTT.

The chain recombines TRBV18 with TRBJ2-3, with 8 bases fitting TRBD2. After removal of 5 bases from V and 2 bases from J, the junction contained 9 bases not matched to a gene. Germline CDR1 is KGHSH and CDR2 is LQKENI. CDR3 length: 16 amino acids. The CDR3 here is CASSSYRGGATDTQYF. The DNA for the CDR3 is TGTGCCAGCTCATCATACCGGGGGGGGGCCACAGATACGCAGTATTTT.

This sequence joins TRBV3-1 (or the pseudogene TRBV3-2) and TRBJ2-1, with TRBD2 matching over 9 bases. Germline V gives CDR1 LGHDT, CDR2 YNNKEL (reference sequence). The J segment lost 8 bases and the V segment lost 1 base, leaving 6 bases of the junction unmatched. The CDR3 is 15 amino acids. DNA for the CDR3: TGTGCCAGCAGCCAAGCCCGCGGGGGGGCGCATGAGCAGTTCTTC. Its translation is CASSQARGGAHEQFF.